These 14 T cell receptor beta chains were all obtained from the same sample, sequenced in a study of cytomegalovirus exposure and HLA in healthy donors. 60 Vbeta and 13 Jbeta primers were used in PCR. Assay: immunoSEQ multiplex PCR; the TCRdb copy retains only in-frame clones and omits some. The data show 100,000 to 150,000 clones, roughly 15% seen once. The specimen was PBMCs. These TCRs come from a female donor in good health and CMV-seropositive.

The rearrangement uses TRBV5-4 and TRBJ2-5; D gene ambiguous. The CDR3 length is 13 residues. Germline loops: CDR1 SGHNT, CDR2 YYREEE (reference sequence). Deletions cut 0 bases from V and 5 bases from J, with 8 bases between. DNA for the CDR3: TGTGCCAGCAGCTTGGACATTATGGAGACCCAGTACTTC. As protein: CASSLDIMETQYF.

This clone occurred a few times. The chain recombines TRBV27 with TRBJ2-7, with D possibly matching TRBD2 (6 bases). The CDR3 loop spans 14 amino acids. Trimming left V 10 bases short and J 3 bases short, with 19 bases between. Germline assignment: CDR1 MNHEY and CDR2 SMNVEV (reference sequence). The CDR3 loop is CATKGGPGLYEQYF. CDR3 DNA: TGTGCCACCAAAGGAGGGCCAGGACTCTACGAGCAGTACTTC.

This chain links TRBV25-1 with TRBJ1-6; weak D call: TRBD1 (6 bases). The CDR3 runs 15 residues. Trimming stripped 5 bases from V and 9 bases from J, with 17 bases between. Looked up from germline, CDR1 is MGHDK and CDR2 is SYGVNS. CDR3 sequence reads: CASSITGTRASPLHF. CDR3 in DNA: TGTGCCAGCAGTATAACAGGGACACGCGCTTCACCCCTCCACTTT.

A few counts support this clone. The chain combines TRBV5-1 with TRBJ1-5; TRBD1 matches 8 bases. CDR3 length: 15 residues. The J segment lost 6 bases and the V segment lost 2 bases, leaving 7 bases of the junction unmatched. Germline V CDR1 and CDR2: SGHRS, YFSETQ. The CDR3 sequence is CASSFGGQGGQPQHF. The CDR3 DNA sequence: TGCGCCAGCAGCTTCGGCGGACAGGGAGGTCAGCCCCAGCATTTT.

This clone was counted between two and nine times. The chain links TRBV25-1 to TRBJ2-5; perhaps TRBD1 as D (6 bases). CDR1 and CDR2 (germline): MGHDK, SYGVNS. The CDR3 length is 16 residues. V shed 3 bases and J shed 1 base, with 15 bases lying between them. The CDR3 DNA reads TGTGCCAGCAGTGAGCCCGGGCCAGGGGTCCAAGAGACCCAGTACTTC. It translates to CASSEPGPGVQETQYF.

The chain employs TRBV2 and TRBJ1-3; the D is unclear. The length of the CDR3 is 14 residues. CDR1 SNHLY and CDR2 FYNNEI come from the germline V gene. Trimming took 5 bases from V and 3 from J, leaving 11 bases between them. Written as DNA, the CDR3 is TGTGCCAGCAGTTTAACGGGTATTGGAAACACCATATATTTT. It codes for CASSLTGIGNTIYF.

There are a few counts of this clone. The junction and the germline gene differ at one end; a read error may be behind it. The V call is TRBV7-2, the J call TRBJ1-4; 7 positions agree with TRBD1. The germline CDR1 and CDR2 sequences are SGHTA and FQGNSA. This CDR3 contains 14 residues. CDR3 sequence (DNA): TGTGCCAGCAGCTTTAGTTTTGGCGTTTCGGGACAGAGTTTT. This sequence encodes CASSFSFGVSGQSF.

The CDR3 loop is CASSYSTGEQFF. The CDR3 DNA reads as TGTGCCAGCAGTTACTCGACGGGTGAGCAGTTCTTC. This chain connects TRBV6-6 to TRBJ2-1; D gene uncertain. The CDR3 contains 12 residues. Germline CDR1 is MNHNY and CDR2 is SVGAGI (reference sequence). Trimming left V 0 bases short and J 9 bases short, with 6 bases between.

Here the CDR3 reads CATGTADYNEQFF. The CDR3 DNA reads as TGTGCTACTGGGACAGCCGATTACAATGAGCAGTTCTTC. The V and J genes are TRBV7-2 and TRBJ2-1; 7 bases are shared with TRBD1. This CDR3 comprises 13 residues. CDR1 is SGHTA, CDR2 FQGNSA, per germline.

The genes are TRBV9 and TRBJ1-2; 8 bases line up with TRBD1. This CDR3 contains 14 residues. The V gene end was trimmed by 4 bases and the J gene end by 6 bases; junction bases not matched to a gene: 8. Germline-derived CDR1 and CDR2 are SGDLS and YYNGEE. The DNA for the CDR3 is TGTGCCAGCAGCACACGACAGGGGATCAATGGCTACACCTTC. Amino acids: CASSTRQGINGYTF. The whole variable domain, remainder taken from reference TRBV9 and TRBJ1-2, is DSGVTQTPKHLITATGQRVTLRCSPRSGDLSVYWYQQSLDQGLQFLIQYYNGEERAKGNILERFSAQQFPDLHSELNLSSLELGDSALYFCASSTRQGINGYTFGSGTRLTVV.

This clone has only a few counts. The chain links TRBV5-3 to TRBJ2-7, with TRBD1 identical over 9 bases. TRBV5-3 is an ORF for which the function is uncertain. The J segment lost 5 bases and the V segment lost 3 bases, leaving 6 bases of the junction unmatched. The CDR3 covers 14 residues. In DNA form, the CDR3 reads TGTGCCAGAAGCTCGAGTAGGACAGGGGACGAGCAGTACTTC. Translated: CARSSSRTGDEQYF.

This clone was detected only a few times. The V call is TRBV5-1, the J call TRBJ2-2; 8 nucleotides match TRBD2. CDR1 SGHRS and CDR2 YFSETQ come from the germline V gene. Losses at the gene ends were 7 bases for V and 1 base for J; bases not matched to a gene: 9. This CDR3 comprises 16 residues. The DNA for the CDR3 is TGCGCCAGCCTCCCCCTGGCGGGGGGGAACACCGGGGAGCTGTTTTTT. Translated: CASLPLAGGNTGELFF.

This rearrangement joins TRBV30 to TRBJ1-5, with D possibly TRBD1 on 5 matching bases. Trimming stripped 7 bases from V and 3 bases from J, with 28 bases between. The CDR3 extends over 18 amino acids. In germline, CDR1 is GTSNPN, CDR2 SVGIG (reference sequence). The CDR3: CAFQGGEASTKPNQPQHF. CDR3 DNA: TGTGCCTTCCAGGGAGGTGAGGCGTCCACAAAGCCCAATCAGCCCCAGCATTTT.

This clone was seen a few times. The chain recombines TRBV9 with TRBJ1-1; 11 bases line up with TRBD1. V dropped 7 bases and J dropped 5; count of bases not matched to a gene: 7. The germline V gene encodes CDR1 SGDLS and CDR2 YYNGEE. The CDR3 length is 14 residues. The CDR3 DNA follows: TGTGCCAGCGGTGGACAGGGGGCGAGGACTGAAGCTTTCTTT. Its protein product is CASGGQGARTEAFF.